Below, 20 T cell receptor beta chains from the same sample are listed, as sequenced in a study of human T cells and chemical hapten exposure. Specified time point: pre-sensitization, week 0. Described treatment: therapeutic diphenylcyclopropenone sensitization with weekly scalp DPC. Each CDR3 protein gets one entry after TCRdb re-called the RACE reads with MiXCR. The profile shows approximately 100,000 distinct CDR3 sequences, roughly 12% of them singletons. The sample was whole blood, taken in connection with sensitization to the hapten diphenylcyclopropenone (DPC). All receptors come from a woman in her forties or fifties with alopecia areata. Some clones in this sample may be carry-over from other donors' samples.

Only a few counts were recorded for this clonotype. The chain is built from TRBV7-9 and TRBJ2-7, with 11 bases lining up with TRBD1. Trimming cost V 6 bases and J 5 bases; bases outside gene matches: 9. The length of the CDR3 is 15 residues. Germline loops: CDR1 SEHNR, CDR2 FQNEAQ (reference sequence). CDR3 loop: CASSPGTGGLDEQYF. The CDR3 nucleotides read TGTGCCAGCAGTCCAGGGACAGGGGGTTTAGACGAGCAGTACTTC.

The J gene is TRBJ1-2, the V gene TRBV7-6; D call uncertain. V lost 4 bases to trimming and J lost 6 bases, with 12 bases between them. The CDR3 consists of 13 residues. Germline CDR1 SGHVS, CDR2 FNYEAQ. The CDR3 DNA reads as TGTGCCAGCAGCTCGACTCAGAGGAATGGCTACACCTTC. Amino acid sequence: CASSSTQRNGYTF.

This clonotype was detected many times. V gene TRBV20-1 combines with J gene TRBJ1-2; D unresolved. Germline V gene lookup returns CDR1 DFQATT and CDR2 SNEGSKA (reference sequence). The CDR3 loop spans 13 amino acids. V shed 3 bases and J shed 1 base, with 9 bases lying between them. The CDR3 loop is CSASENFNYGYTF. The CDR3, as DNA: TGCAGTGCTAGTGAGAATTTTAACTATGGCTACACCTTC.

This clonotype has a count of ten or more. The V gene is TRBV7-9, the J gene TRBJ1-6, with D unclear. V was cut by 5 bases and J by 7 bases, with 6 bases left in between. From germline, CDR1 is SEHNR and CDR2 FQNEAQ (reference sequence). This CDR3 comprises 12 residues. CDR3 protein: CASSRGNSPLHF. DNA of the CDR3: TGTGCCAGCAGCCGTGGGAATTCACCCCTCCACTTT.

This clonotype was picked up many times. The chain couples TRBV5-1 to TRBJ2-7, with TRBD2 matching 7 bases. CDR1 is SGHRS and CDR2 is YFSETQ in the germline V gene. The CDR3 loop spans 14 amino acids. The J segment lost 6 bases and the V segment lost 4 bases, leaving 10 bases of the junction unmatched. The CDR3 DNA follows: TGCGCCAGCAGCCCCGCGGGAGTCGGGCTCGAGCAGTACTTC. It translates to CASSPAGVGLEQYF.

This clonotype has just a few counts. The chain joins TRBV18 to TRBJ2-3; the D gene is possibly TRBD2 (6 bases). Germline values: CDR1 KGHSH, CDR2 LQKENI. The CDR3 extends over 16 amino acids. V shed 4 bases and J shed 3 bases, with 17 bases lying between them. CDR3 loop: CASSRGSGVATDTQYF. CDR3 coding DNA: TGTGCCAGCTCACGCGGTTCGGGGGTCGCTACAGATACGCAGTATTTT. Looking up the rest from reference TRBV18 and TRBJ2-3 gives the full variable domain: NAGVMQNPRHLVRRRGQEARLRCSPMKGHSHVYWYRQLPEEGLKFMVYLQKENIIDESGMPKERFSAEFPKEGPSILRIQQVVRGDSAAYFCASSRGSGVATDTQYFGPGTRLTVL.

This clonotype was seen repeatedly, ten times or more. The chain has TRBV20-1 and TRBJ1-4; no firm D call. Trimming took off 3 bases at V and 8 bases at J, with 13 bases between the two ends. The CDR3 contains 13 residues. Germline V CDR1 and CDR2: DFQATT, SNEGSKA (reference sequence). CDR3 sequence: CSARTQQAEKLFF. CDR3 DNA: TGCAGTGCTAGGACCCAGCAGGCCGAAAAACTGTTTTTT.

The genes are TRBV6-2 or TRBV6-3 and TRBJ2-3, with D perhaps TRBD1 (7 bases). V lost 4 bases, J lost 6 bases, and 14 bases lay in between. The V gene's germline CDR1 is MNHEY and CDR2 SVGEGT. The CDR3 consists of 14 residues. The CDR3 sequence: CASSWGRGTDTQYF. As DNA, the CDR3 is TGTGCCAGCAGTTGGGGCAGGGGGACTGATACGCAGTATTTT.

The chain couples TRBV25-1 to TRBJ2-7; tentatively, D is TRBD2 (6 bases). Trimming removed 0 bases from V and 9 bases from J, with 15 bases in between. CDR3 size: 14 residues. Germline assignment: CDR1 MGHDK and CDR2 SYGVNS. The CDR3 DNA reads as TGTGCCAGCAGTGAATATATTGGCGGGACGGCGCAGTACTTC. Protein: CASSEYIGGTAQYF.

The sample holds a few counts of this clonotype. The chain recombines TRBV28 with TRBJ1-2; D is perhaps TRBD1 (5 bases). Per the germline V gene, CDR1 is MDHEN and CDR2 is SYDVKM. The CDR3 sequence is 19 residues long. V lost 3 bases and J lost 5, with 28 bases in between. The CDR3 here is CASSFSMEDGGLSPYGYTF. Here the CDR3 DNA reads TGTGCCAGCAGTTTCAGTATGGAGGATGGGGGGTTATCCCCTTATGGCTACACCTTC.

This CDR3 reads CASSPPWAYGELFF. The CDR3 DNA sequence: TGTGCCAGCAGCCCCCCCTGGGCATACGGGGAGCTGTTTTTT. The chain employs TRBV14 and TRBJ2-2; D gene unclear. The ends were cut back, 4 bases at V and 7 bases at J, with 13 bases in the middle. Looked up from germline, CDR1 is SGHDN and CDR2 is FVKESK. There are 14 residues in the CDR3.

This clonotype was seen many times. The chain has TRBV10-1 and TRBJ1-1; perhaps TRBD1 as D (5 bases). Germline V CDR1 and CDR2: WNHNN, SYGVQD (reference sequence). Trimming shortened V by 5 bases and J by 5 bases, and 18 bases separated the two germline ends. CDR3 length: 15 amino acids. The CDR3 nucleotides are TGCGCCAGCAGTTCACCGGGGCTAAGGATGACTGAAGCTTTCTTT. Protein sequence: CASSSPGLRMTEAFF.

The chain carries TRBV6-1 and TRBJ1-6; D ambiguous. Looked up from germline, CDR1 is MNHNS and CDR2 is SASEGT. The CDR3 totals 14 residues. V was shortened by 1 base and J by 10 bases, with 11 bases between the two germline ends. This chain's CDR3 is CASSEEGGRSPLHF. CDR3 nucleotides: TGTGCCAGCAGTGAAGAGGGAGGGAGGTCACCCCTCCACTTT.

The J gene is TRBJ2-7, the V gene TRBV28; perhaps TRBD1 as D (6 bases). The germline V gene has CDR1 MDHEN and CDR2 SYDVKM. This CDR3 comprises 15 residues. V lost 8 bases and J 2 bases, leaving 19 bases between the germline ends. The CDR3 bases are TGTGCCAGCCAAGACCGACAGGCTCTAGCCTACGAGCAGTACTTC. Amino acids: CASQDRQALAYEQYF.

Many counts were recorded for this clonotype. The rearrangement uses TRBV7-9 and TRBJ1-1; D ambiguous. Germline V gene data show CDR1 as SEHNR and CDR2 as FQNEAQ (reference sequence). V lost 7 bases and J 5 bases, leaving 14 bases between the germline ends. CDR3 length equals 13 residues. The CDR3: CASTSWERTEAFF. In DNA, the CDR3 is TGTGCCAGCACCTCGTGGGAGAGAACTGAAGCTTTCTTT.

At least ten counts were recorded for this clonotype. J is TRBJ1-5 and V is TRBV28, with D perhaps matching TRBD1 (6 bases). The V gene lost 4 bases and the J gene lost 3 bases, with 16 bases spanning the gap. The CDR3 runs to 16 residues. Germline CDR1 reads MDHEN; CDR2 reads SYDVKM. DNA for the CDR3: TGTGCCAGCAGTTCGACCCCGACAGGCCCCAATCAGCCCCAGCATTTT. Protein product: CASSSTPTGPNQPQHF.

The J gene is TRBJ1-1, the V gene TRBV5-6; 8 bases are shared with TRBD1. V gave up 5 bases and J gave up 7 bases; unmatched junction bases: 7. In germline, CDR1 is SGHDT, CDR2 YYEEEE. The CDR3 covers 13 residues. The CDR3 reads CASRYGQGGEAFF. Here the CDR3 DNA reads TGTGCCAGCAGGTATGGACAGGGCGGTGAAGCTTTCTTT.

CDR3 in amino acids: CASSLWASPLHF. The DNA of the CDR3 is TGTGCCAGCAGCCTATGGGCGTCACCCCTCCACTTT. The chain couples TRBV7-2 to TRBJ1-6; D gene ambiguous. This CDR3 is built from 12 residues. The V end was cut by 5 bases, the J end by 10 bases, with 9 bases between. CDR1 SGHTA and CDR2 FQGNSA come from the germline V gene.

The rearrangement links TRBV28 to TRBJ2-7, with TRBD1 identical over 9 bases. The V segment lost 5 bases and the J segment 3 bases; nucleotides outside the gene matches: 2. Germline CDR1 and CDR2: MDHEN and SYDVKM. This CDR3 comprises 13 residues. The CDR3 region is CASSTTGGYEQYF. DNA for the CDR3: TGTGCCAGCAGTACGACAGGGGGCTACGAGCAGTACTTC. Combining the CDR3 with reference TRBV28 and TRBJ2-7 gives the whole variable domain DVKVTQSSRYLVKRTGEKVFLECVQDMDHENMFWYRQDPGLGLRLIYFSYDVKMKEKGDIPEGYSVSREKKERFSLILESASTNQTSMYLCASSTTGGYEQYFGPGTRLTVT.

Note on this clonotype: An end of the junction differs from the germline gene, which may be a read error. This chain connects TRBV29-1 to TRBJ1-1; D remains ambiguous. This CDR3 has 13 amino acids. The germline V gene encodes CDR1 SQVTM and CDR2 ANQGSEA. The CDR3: CSVEDPDITRDLF. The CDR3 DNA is TGCAGCGTTGAAGATCCCGACATCACGCGGGATCTCTTT.